Included here is one TCR beta chain sequence, with context. What it recognizes is unknown. The data are from a study of blood T cells in healthy people across ages. Study-level results: Naive CD4+ cell counts and diversity both ran higher in long-lived than in aged donors.

A sample-barcoded 5' primer and a J-beta primer mix were used in a second PCR of roughly 7 to 11 cycles. TCRdb redid the calling of the 5' RACE reads with MiXCR, one entry per CDR3 protein. The sample has about 640,000 distinct CDR3 sequences, approximately 59% seen once. The donors, aged about 6 to 95, were healthy Caucasians from Russia. Isolation per sample recovered at least 7 million PBMCs. Germline values: CDR1 MDHEN, CDR2 SYDVKM. The CDR3 has 14 amino acids. Trimming removed 6 bases at V and 3 bases at J, with 15 bases between. The J gene is TRBJ2-7, the V gene TRBV28; either TRBD1 or TRBD2 may supply D (5 bases each). The receptor's source is a man in his 60s in good health. The material sequenced was blood. In DNA form, the CDR3 reads TGTGCCAGCAGCCCTGGGACGGACAACTACGAGCAGTACTTC. Residues: CASSPGTDNYEQYF.